This T cell receptor beta chain derives from a study of neoadjuvant anti-PD-1 for oral cavity cancer. This CDR3 has 17 amino acids. Germline V CDR1 and CDR2: SSHAT, FNYEAQ (reference sequence). Data came from immunoSEQ multiplex PCR; TCRdb stores just in-frame clones and leaves some out. The top ten hold around 2.6% of the sample, which has around 62,000 clones, more than 65% seen once. About this clone: One junction end disagrees with the germline gene, perhaps due to a read error.

The sequenced sample was PBMCs, obtained before nivolumab (anti-PD-1) treatment. This chain uses TRBV7-7 with TRBJ2-4; 8 bases are a match to TRBD1. This TCR derives from a person aged 35-79 years with oral cavity squamous cell carcinoma. The CDR3: CASSRIGQGWDKNIQYF. The CDR3, as DNA: TGTGCTAGCAGCCGCATAGGACAGGGCTGGGACAAAAACATTCAGTACTTC.